This TCR beta chain appears in the sequencing data of a study of vaccination effects on CD4 cells after COVID-19. The overall study: In the ViraFEST assay, antigen-specific CD4+ clonotypes were identified by expansion after peptide-pool stimulation. Study results and caveats: Late post-vaccination, clones induced by infection and those induced by vaccine underwent marked clonal contraction. After vaccination of healthy people, only 1 of 255 vaccine-induced clones cross-reacted with common cold coronaviruses.

Profiling relied on immunoSEQ multiplex PCR, and the TCRdb table lists in-frame clones only, not all of them. This table holds about 38,000 clones, roughly 87% found once. This CDR3 is built from 16 residues. Germline trimming cut 3 bases from V and 2 bases from J; bases unmatched to any gene: 4. From germline, CDR1 is SGHNT and CDR2 YYREEE (reference sequence). Comment on this clone: Its cognate antigen is unknown.

Culturing for more than eight days preceded CD4+ T cell isolation. Half-medium replacement with IL-2 medium occurred on days 3 and 7. The chain carries TRBV5-4 and TRBJ2-3, with 12 bases identical to TRBD1. This clonotype was obtained from a human donor who received a COVID-19 vaccine. Sequencing used CD4+ T cells from PBMCs cultured without peptide, obtained before COVID-19 vaccination. The CDR3 is CASSSGTGGSTDTQYF. The CDR3 bases are TGTGCCAGCAGCTCCGGGACAGGGGGCTCCACAGATACGCAGTATTTT.